A selection of T cell receptor beta chains follows, all from one sample in a study of blood T cells in healthy people across ages. In TCRdb, the 5' RACE reads were re-called with MiXCR into one record per CDR3 protein. Of fewer than 2,000,000 distinct CDR3 sequences in the sample, 30% to 40% are singletons; the top ten hold roughly 12%. The specimen was blood. The receptors derive from a woman aged 30 to 39 in good health. The CDR3 runs from the conserved cysteine through the conserved F or W. The order of the fields is J gene, V gene, clone size, D gene, CDR3 DNA, CDR3 protein. The D gene is left open where the match is weak. Some rows have no size entry. The others give once, few or many, or a class for an expanded clone.

J: TRBJ2-7
V: TRBV5-5
size: .
D: TRBD1
DNA: TGTGCCAGCAGCTTGAGCGACAGGGCCTACGAGCAGTACTTC
CDR3: CASSLSDRAYEQYF

J: TRBJ2-5
V: TRBV12-3/TRBV12-4
size: few
D: TRBD1
DNA: TGTGCCAGCACCGGGACAGGGCGAGAGACCCAGTACTTC
CDR3: CASTGTGRETQYF

J: TRBJ2-5
V: TRBV20-1
size: few
D: TRBD1
DNA: TGCAGTGCTATCCGACAGGGCATAGAGACCCAGTACTTC
CDR3: CSAIRQGIETQYF

J: TRBJ2-1
V: TRBV4-2
size: .
D: .
DNA: TGTGCCAGCAGCCAAGAAGTCCCCTCTGGGAATGAGCAGTTCTTC
CDR3: CASSQEVPSGNEQFF

J: TRBJ2-1
V: TRBV10-3
size: few
D: .
DNA: TGTGCCATCAGTGTGGACAGTCCTAGCTCCTACAATGAGCAGTTCTTC
CDR3: CAISVDSPSSYNEQFF

J: TRBJ2-7
V: TRBV24-1
size: .
D: .
DNA: TGTGCCACCAGTGACGGGGGGCGGAGACCCTACGAGCAGTACTTC
CDR3: CATSDGGRRPYEQYF

J: TRBJ2-7
V: TRBV5-1
size: few
D: TRBD1
DNA: TGCGCCAGCAGACAGGGGGCCACCTACGAGCAGTACTTC
CDR3: CASRQGATYEQYF

J: TRBJ1-2
V: TRBV4-1
size: few
D: TRBD1
DNA: TGCGCCAGCAGCCAAGAGGGACAGGGGGCGGCTAACTATGGCTACACCTTC
CDR3: CASSQEGQGAANYGYTF

J: TRBJ2-3
V: TRBV3-1
size: .
D: .
DNA: TGTGCCAGCAGCCCACTTAAGTCCGGGACACTTAGAGATACGCAGTATTTT
CDR3: CASSPLKSGTLRDTQYF

J: TRBJ2-7
V: TRBV7-9
size: .
D: .
DNA: TGTGCCAGCAGCTCCCGTGAAGGGCCCTACGAGCAGTACTTC
CDR3: CASSSREGPYEQYF

J: TRBJ2-1
V: TRBV28
size: .
D: .
DNA: TGTGCCAGCAGTTTGGCTAGCGCTAAGTACCGTGAGCAGTTCTTC
CDR3: CASSLASAKYREQFF

J: TRBJ2-3
V: TRBV29-1
size: .
D: .
DNA: TGCAGCGTTGGGGGGACTTACACAGATACGCAGTATTTT
CDR3: CSVGGTYTDTQYF

J: TRBJ2-7
V: TRBV15
size: .
D: TRBD1
DNA: TGTGCCACCAGCAGAGAGAGGGGACAGTCCTACGAGCAGTACTTC
CDR3: CATSRERGQSYEQYF

J: TRBJ2-7
V: TRBV24-1
size: .
D: .
DNA: TGTGCCACCAGTGATCCCCAGGGCACCTACGAGCAGTACTTC
CDR3: CATSDPQGTYEQYF

J: TRBJ2-1
V: TRBV6-2/TRBV6-3
size: .
D: TRBD2
DNA: TGTGCCAGCAGTTCCTTCCTTCCGGGACTAGCGGGTACCAATGAGCAGTTCTTC
CDR3: CASSSFLPGLAGTNEQFF

J: TRBJ2-3
V: TRBV7-8
size: .
D: .
DNA: TGTGCCAGCAGCTCGGGAGCGGGCACAGATACGCAGTATTTT
CDR3: CASSSGAGTDTQYF

J: TRBJ1-2
V: TRBV29-1
size: many
D: .
DNA: TGCAGCGTTGACAGGGATCACTATGGCTACACCTTC
CDR3: CSVDRDHYGYTF

J: TRBJ2-3
V: TRBV5-1
size: few
D: .
DNA: TGCGCCAGCAGCTTGGTTCTGGCCCGCACAGATACGCAGTATTTT
CDR3: CASSLVLARTDTQYF

J: TRBJ2-7
V: TRBV6-2/TRBV6-3
size: once
D: TRBD2
DNA: TGTGCCAGCAGTTATGGATGGCTAGCGGGAGACGAGCAGTACTTC
CDR3: CASSYGWLAGDEQYF

J: TRBJ2-5
V: TRBV29-1
size: many
D: .
DNA: TGCAGCGTTGAGTCCAGGGGGGGATTGACCCAGTACTTC
CDR3: CSVESRGGLTQYF

J: TRBJ2-5
V: TRBV20-1
size: .
D: .
DNA: TGCAGTGCTAGAGATCTTGTGTTGTACCAAGAGACCCAGTACTTC
CDR3: CSARDLVLYQETQYF

J: TRBJ2-5
V: TRBV5-4
size: .
D: TRBD1
DNA: TGTGCCAGCAGCCCCCAACCGGGACAGGGGGCAGAGACCCAGTACTTC
CDR3: CASSPQPGQGAETQYF

J: TRBJ2-5
V: TRBV20-1
size: .
D: TRBD1
DNA: TGCAGTGCTGACAGGGGCGACGGGGTCCAAGGGACCCAGTACTTC
CDR3: CSADRGDGVQGTQYF

J: TRBJ2-1
V: TRBV7-2
size: .
D: .
DNA: TGTGCCAGCAGTCCTAGGGGGGCGGGAGCCCGGTCCAATGAGCAGTTCTTC
CDR3: CASSPRGAGARSNEQFF

J: TRBJ2-1
V: TRBV15
size: .
D: .
DNA: TGTGCCACCAGAGACGGGGGGCCCTACAATGAGCAGTTCTTC
CDR3: CATRDGGPYNEQFF

J: TRBJ2-7
V: TRBV6-6
size: .
D: TRBD2
DNA: TGTGCCAGCAGTTTCCCAAGCGGGGGGCAGTACGAGCAGTACTTC
CDR3: CASSFPSGGQYEQYF

J: TRBJ2-5
V: TRBV27
size: .
D: TRBD1
DNA: TGTGCCAGCAGCGATGGAGCCGGACAGGGGACTCAAGAGACCCAGTACTTC
CDR3: CASSDGAGQGTQETQYF

J: TRBJ2-7
V: TRBV6-1
size: few
D: TRBD2
DNA: TGTGCCAGCAGTGAGACTAGCGGGTTCCCCGAGCAGTACTTC
CDR3: CASSETSGFPEQYF

J: TRBJ1-5
V: TRBV27
size: .
D: .
DNA: TGTGCCAGCAGAGCAGACACCACCCTTAGCAATCAGCCCCAGCATTTT
CDR3: CASRADTTLSNQPQHF

J: TRBJ2-7
V: TRBV6-6
size: few
D: TRBD2
DNA: TGTGCCAGCAAACCGGAGGGACTAGCGTACCCCTACGAGCAGTACTTC
CDR3: CASKPEGLAYPYEQYF

J: TRBJ2-6
V: TRBV25-1
size: many
D: TRBD1
DNA: TGTGCCAGCAGTGGCCGGGACAGGGGGTTCTCTGGGGCCAACGTCCTGACTTTC
CDR3: CASSGRDRGFSGANVLTF

J: TRBJ2-1
V: TRBV20-1
size: few
D: .
DNA: TGCAGTGCTAGCGGCAGGGCCGCTTACAATGAGCAGTTCTTC
CDR3: CSASGRAAYNEQFF

J: TRBJ1-6
V: TRBV27
size: .
D: .
DNA: TGTGCCAGCAGTTTAGACAACTATAATTCACCCCTCCACTTT
CDR3: CASSLDNYNSPLHF

J: TRBJ2-5
V: TRBV7-6
size: once
D: TRBD2
DNA: TGTGCCAGCAGCTCGGGACTAGCGGGGGGGGTCCAAGAGACCCAGTACTTC
CDR3: CASSSGLAGGVQETQYF

J: TRBJ2-7
V: TRBV7-2
size: .
D: TRBD2
DNA: TGTGCCAGCAGCTCGAGCGGGGGCCAGGAGTACGAGCAGTACTTC
CDR3: CASSSSGGQEYEQYF

J: TRBJ2-7
V: TRBV9
size: .
D: TRBD1
DNA: TGTGCCAGCAGCGTTACGGGACAGGGGATGCACGAGCAGTACTTC
CDR3: CASSVTGQGMHEQYF

J: TRBJ2-3
V: TRBV28
size: few
D: TRBD2
DNA: TGTGCCAGCAGCTATACCCTAGGGACTAGTTACACAGATACGCAGTATTTT
CDR3: CASSYTLGTSYTDTQYF

J: TRBJ2-1
V: TRBV9
size: .
D: TRBD2
DNA: TGTGCCAGCAGCCCAGCGGGGCCTAATAATGAGCAGTTCTTC
CDR3: CASSPAGPNNEQFF

J: TRBJ2-3
V: TRBV7-3
size: .
D: .
DNA: TGTGCCAGCAGCCCCGGCCTTTCTTTAGATACGCAGTATTTT
CDR3: CASSPGLSLDTQYF

J: TRBJ1-6
V: TRBV7-9
size: few
D: TRBD1
DNA: TGTGCCAGCAGTGCGCCGGGACAGTATAATTCACCCCTCCACTTT
CDR3: CASSAPGQYNSPLHF

J: TRBJ2-7
V: TRBV30
size: .
D: .
DNA: TGTGGTGCAGCAGACTCCTACGAGCAGTACTTC
CDR3: CGAADSYEQYF

J: TRBJ2-7
V: TRBV4-1
size: few
D: .
DNA: TGCGCCAGCAGCCAAGTATCTCAGGGAAGGTACGAGCAGTACTTC
CDR3: CASSQVSQGRYEQYF

J: TRBJ2-1
V: TRBV20-1
size: .
D: .
DNA: TGCAGTGCTAGCAATCGGCTAGCGACAGGCAACGTTGAGCAGTTCTTC
CDR3: CSASNRLATGNVEQFF

J: TRBJ2-3
V: TRBV20-1
size: .
D: .
DNA: TGCAGTGCTGGGGACTTTCGCACAGATACGCAGTATTTT
CDR3: CSAGDFRTDTQYF